What follows are 17 T cell receptor beta chains derived from one specimen sequenced in a study of T cell changes during pregnancy in multiple sclerosis. Sequencing used immunoSEQ multiplex PCR; TCRdb keeps in-frame clones, though not all of them. The sample holds 75,000 to 95,000 clones, 91% seen once. The material sequenced was peripheral blood, taken before pregnancy. The receptor set was obtained from a female donor with multiple sclerosis, enrolled in a pregnancy study.

The chain uses TRBV10-3 and TRBJ2-3; 8 positions match TRBD2. Germline V CDR1 and CDR2: ENHRY, SYGVKD. CDR3 length equals 15 residues. V was pared by 7 bases and J by 3 bases, with 9 bases of the junction left unmatched. As DNA, the CDR3 is TGTGCCATCATGAAGCGGGGGCTGATTACAGATACGCAGTATTTT. It is translated as CAIMKRGLITDTQYF.

This clone is a singleton in its sample. The V gene is TRBV9, the J gene TRBJ1-1; D not certain. CDR1 and CDR2 from the germline V gene are SGDLS and YYNGEE. V lost 2 bases and J lost 4, with 15 bases in between. The CDR3 sequence is 15 residues long. The CDR3 region has the DNA TGTGCCAGCAGCGTTACAGCCGCTGGAAGCACTGAAGCTTTCTTT. Translation gives CASSVTAAGSTEAFF.

This clone was counted a single time. The gene calls are TRBV5-1 and TRBJ2-7, with 8 nucleotides matching TRBD1. Germline V lookup: CDR1 SGHRS, CDR2 YFSETQ. V lost 5 bases, J lost 6 bases, and 10 bases stayed unmatched. The CDR3 totals 14 residues. The CDR3 loop is CASRSGQGSTEQYF. CDR3 sequence (DNA): TGCGCCAGCAGATCTGGACAGGGAAGTACCGAGCAGTACTTC. Based on the CDR3 plus reference TRBV5-1 and TRBJ2-7, the full variable domain is KAGVTQTPRYLIKTRGQQVTLSCSPISGHRSVSWYQQTPGQGLQFLFEYFSETQRNKGNFPGRFSGRQFSNSRSEMNVSTLELGDSALYLCASRSGQGSTEQYFGPGTRLTVT.

This chain connects TRBV7-3 to TRBJ1-2, with D uncertain. The CDR3 consists of 14 residues. V gave up 1 base and J gave up 3 bases, with 9 bases separating them. From germline, CDR1 is SGHTA and CDR2 FQGTGA. CDR3 sequence (DNA): TGTGCCAGCAGCTTAAGTCTATCCCACTATGGCTACACCTTC. Translation: CASSLSLSHYGYTF. Filled out from reference TRBV7-3 and TRBJ1-2, the complete variable domain reads GAGVSQTPSNKVTEKGKYVELRCDPISGHTALYWYRQSLGQGPEFLIYFQGTGAADDSGLPNDRFFAVRPEGSVSTLKIQRTERGDSAVYLCASSLSLSHYGYTFGSGTRLTVV.

A few counts support this clone. The CDR3 reads CASSPPGQGAQYF. CDR3 nucleotides: TGTGCCAGCAGTCCTCCGGGACAGGGGGCCCAGTACTTC. V gene TRBV6-5 combines with J gene TRBJ2-5; the match to TRBD1 covers 11 bases. The V gene end was trimmed by 5 bases and the J gene end by 9 bases; junction bases not matched to a gene: 5. CDR3 size: 13 residues. Germline values: CDR1 MNHEY, CDR2 SVGAGI.

The chain recombines TRBV7-3 with TRBJ2-5, with D possibly being TRBD2 (5 bases). The CDR3 totals 13 residues. Germline CDR1 SGHTA, CDR2 FQGTGA. The V and J ends lost 5 bases and 5 bases respectively, with 12 bases between them. The CDR3 reads CASSRNSGETQYF. CDR3 DNA: TGTGCCAGCAGCCGCAATTCGGGGGAGACCCAGTACTTC.

The chain employs TRBV6-1 and TRBJ2-1, with 7 bases matching TRBD1. The V gene end was trimmed by 4 bases and the J gene end by 10 bases; junction bases not matched to a gene: 7. The CDR3 has 13 residues. Germline V gene sequence: CDR1 MNHNS, CDR2 SASEGT. CDR3 region: CASSVEGGGEQFF. CDR3 sequence (DNA): TGTGCCAGCAGTGTGGAAGGGGGCGGAGAGCAGTTCTTC.

The chain carries TRBV18 and TRBJ1-4; TRBD1 matches 9 bases. V trimming: 2 bases; J trimming: 8 bases; junction bases outside the gene matches: 9. Germline V CDR1 and CDR2: KGHSH, LQKENI. This CDR3 comprises 16 residues. CDR3 sequence (DNA): TGTGCCAGCTCACCATTCGATACAGGGGGCAGAGAAAAACTGTTTTTT. Amino acids: CASSPFDTGGREKLFF. The full variable domain, with the rest looked up from reference TRBV18 and TRBJ1-4, is NAGVMQNPRHLVRRRGQEARLRCSPMKGHSHVYWYRQLPEEGLKFMVYLQKENIIDESGMPKERFSAEFPKEGPSILRIQQVVRGDSAAYFCASSPFDTGGREKLFFGSGTQLSVL.

As DNA, the CDR3 is TGTGCCAGCAGCGTAGGGCTGACAGGGGTTGAATCACCCCTCCACTTT. Residues: CASSVGLTGVESPLHF. The chain couples TRBV9 to TRBJ1-6, with 8 nucleotides matching TRBD1. The CDR3 sequence is 16 residues long. The J segment lost 10 bases and the V segment lost 0 bases, leaving 9 bases of the junction unmatched. Germline loops: CDR1 SGDLS, CDR2 YYNGEE. The full variable domain, its missing parts supplied by reference TRBV9 and TRBJ1-6, is DSGVTQTPKHLITATGQRVTLRCSPRSGDLSVYWYQQSLDQGLQFLIQYYNGEERAKGNILERFSAQQFPDLHSELNLSSLELGDSALYFCASSVGLTGVESPLHFGNGTRLTVT.

V is TRBV19 and J is TRBJ1-2; 7 bases map to TRBD1. V was clipped by 4 bases and J by 4 bases; unmatched bases: 6. The V gene's germline CDR1 is LNHDA and CDR2 SQIVND (reference sequence). This CDR3 is 14 amino acids long. CDR3 loop: CASSNRGSFYGYTF. DNA of the CDR3: TGTGCCAGTAGTAACAGGGGCTCCTTCTATGGCTACACCTTC.

The chain links TRBV6-6 to TRBJ2-1; 7 positions agree with TRBD1. Germline V gene data show CDR1 as MNHNY and CDR2 as SVGAGI (reference sequence). V was pared by 8 bases and J by 2 bases, with 12 bases of the junction left unmatched. This CDR3 is built from 16 residues. The CDR3 protein is CASRKFRQGPYNEQFF. Written as DNA, the CDR3 is TGTGCCAGCCGAAAGTTTAGACAGGGACCCTACAATGAGCAGTTCTTC.

This clone was counted once. The CDR3 DNA reads TGTGCCAGCAGTGGGGGACAGGGCCGCTATGGCTACACCTTC. Amino acid sequence: CASSGGQGRYGYTF. The rearrangement joins TRBV2 to TRBJ1-2; the match to TRBD1 covers 9 bases. Trimming removed 4 bases from V and 4 bases from J; junction bases left unmatched: 4. The germline CDR1 and CDR2 sequences are SNHLY and FYNNEI. CDR3 length: 14 residues.

This chain joins TRBV9 and TRBJ2-5, with 13 nucleotides matching TRBD2. This CDR3 comprises 17 residues. Germline V lookup: CDR1 SGDLS, CDR2 YYNGEE. Germline trimming cut 0 bases from V and 1 base from J; bases unmatched to any gene: 3. The DNA of the CDR3 is TGTGCCAGCAGCGTAGGGGGGACTAGCGGGATCCAAGAGACCCAGTACTTC. This translates into CASSVGGTSGIQETQYF.

The chain is built from TRBV7-9 and TRBJ2-5; 10 bases fit TRBD2. This CDR3 spans 12 amino acids. V lost 1 base to trimming and J lost 12 bases; unmatched junction nucleotides: 2. Germline CDR1 SEHNR, CDR2 FQNEAQ (reference sequence). As DNA, the CDR3 is TGTGCCAGCAGCTTAGAACTAGCGGGAAAGTACTTC. This encodes CASSLELAGKYF.

This chain joins TRBV28 and TRBJ2-7; TRBD1 agrees at 7 bases. CDR1 and CDR2 from the germline V gene are MDHEN and SYDVKM. Trimming removed 3 bases from V and 2 bases from J; junction bases left unmatched: 4. The CDR3 covers 14 residues. The CDR3 here is CASSFTGQPYEQYF. Written as DNA, the CDR3 is TGTGCCAGCAGTTTCACGGGACAGCCCTACGAGCAGTACTTC.

The V gene is TRBV7-2, the J gene TRBJ2-1, with 12 bases that match TRBD2. CDR3 length: 15 residues. The ends lost 4 bases at V and 6 bases at J; junction bases unmatched: 4. Germline lookup yields CDR1 SGHTA and CDR2 FQGNSA. DNA of the CDR3: TGTGCCAGCAGCTCCCTAGCGGGGGGGTTCAATGAGCAGTTCTTC. Translating it yields CASSSLAGGFNEQFF.

This chain links TRBV19 with TRBJ1-2; TRBD1 is a possible D gene (6 bases). The germline V gene encodes CDR1 LNHDA and CDR2 SQIVND (reference sequence). The CDR3 is made up of 17 amino acids. Trimming removed 3 bases from V and 6 bases from J, with 23 bases in between. CDR3 in DNA: TGTGCCAGTAGTATGGCTTTCGGGGGGCGATTGAGGAATGGCTACACCTTC. It yields the protein CASSMAFGGRLRNGYTF.